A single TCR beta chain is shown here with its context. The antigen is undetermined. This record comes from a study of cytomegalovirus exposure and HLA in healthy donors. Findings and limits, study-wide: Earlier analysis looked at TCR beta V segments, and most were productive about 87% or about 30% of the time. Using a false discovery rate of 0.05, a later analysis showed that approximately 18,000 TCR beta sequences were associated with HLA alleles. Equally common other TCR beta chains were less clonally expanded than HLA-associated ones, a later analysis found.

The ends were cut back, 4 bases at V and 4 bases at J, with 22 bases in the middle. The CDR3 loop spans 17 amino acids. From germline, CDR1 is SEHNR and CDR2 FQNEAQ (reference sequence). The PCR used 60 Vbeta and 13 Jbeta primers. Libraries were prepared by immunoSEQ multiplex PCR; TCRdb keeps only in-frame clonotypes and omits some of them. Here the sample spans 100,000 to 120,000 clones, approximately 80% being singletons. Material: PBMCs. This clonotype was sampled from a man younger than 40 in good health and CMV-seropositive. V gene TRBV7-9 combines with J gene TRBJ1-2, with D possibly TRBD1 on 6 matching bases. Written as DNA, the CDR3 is TGTGCCAGCAGCTCGAGGGACTACAGGGAGTTGAGCTATGGCTACACCTTC. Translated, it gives CASSSRDYRELSYGYTF.